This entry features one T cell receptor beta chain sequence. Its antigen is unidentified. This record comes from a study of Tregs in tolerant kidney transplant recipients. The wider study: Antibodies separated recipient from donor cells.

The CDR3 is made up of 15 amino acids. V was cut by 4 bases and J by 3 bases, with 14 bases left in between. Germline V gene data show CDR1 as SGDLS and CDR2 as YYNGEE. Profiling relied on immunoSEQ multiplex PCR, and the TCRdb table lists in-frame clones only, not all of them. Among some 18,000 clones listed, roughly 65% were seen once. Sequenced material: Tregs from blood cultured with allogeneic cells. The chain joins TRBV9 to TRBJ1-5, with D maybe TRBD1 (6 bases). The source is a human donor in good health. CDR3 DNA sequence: TGTGCCAGCAGCAAAGGACAGACATTCAATCAGCCCCAGCATTTT. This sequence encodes CASSKGQTFNQPQHF.